The source of this TCR beta chain is a study of beta chain features in type 1 diabetes. Study conclusions and caveats: People with Type 1 diabetes carried modestly yet significantly shorter TCRB CDR3s in all four CD4+ subsets. Relative to healthy donors, patients appeared to have naive, central memory and Treg TCRB repertoires that were more similar.

A few counts support this clone. Its matching antigen is unknown. Sorted populations all exceeded 95% purity. Expressed TCRB transcripts got sequenced, as all isolated RNA was reverse transcribed. Libraries were prepared by immunoSEQ multiplex PCR; TCRdb keeps only in-frame clonotypes and omits some of them. Here the sample spans about 230,000 clones, 16% being singletons. Germline CDR1 LNHDA, CDR2 SQIVND (reference sequence). Trimming removed 6 bases from V and 6 bases from J; junction bases left unmatched: 9. The CDR3 has 16 residues. The clonotype comes from a man aged 25 to 40 with type 1 diabetes. The source material was naive CD4+ T cells from blood. The V gene is TRBV19, the J gene TRBJ2-3, with 13 positions matching TRBD2. CDR3 DNA: TGTGCCAGTAGACCTCGGACTAGCGGGAGAGCGGATACGCAGTATTTT. Protein product: CASRPRTSGRADTQYF.